What follows are 5 T cell receptor beta chains derived from one specimen sequenced in a study of blood T cell repertoires in COVID-19. Here immunoSEQ multiplex PCR was the method, and the copy in TCRdb shows in-frame clones only, minus some. The table lists 310,000 or so clones, approximately 86% of them singletons. Sequencing used peripheral blood. Source of these receptors: a man between 65 and 85 years old with acute or convalescent COVID-19.

The CDR3 region is CASSQERGLSGELFF. CDR3 DNA: TGCGCCAGCAGCCAAGAACGGGGACTGTCCGGGGAGCTGTTTTTT. The chain employs TRBV4-1 and TRBJ2-2; a possible D gene is TRBD2 (6 bases). The length of the CDR3 is 15 residues. Trimming removed 0 bases from V and 6 bases from J, with 11 bases in between. In germline, CDR1 is MGHRA, CDR2 YSYEKL.

The chain links TRBV18 to TRBJ1-2, with D perhaps TRBD1 (5 bases). Trimming took 2 bases from V and 2 from J, leaving 15 bases between them. The length of the CDR3 is 16 residues. Germline loops: CDR1 KGHSH, CDR2 LQKENI. In nucleotides, the CDR3 is TGTGCCAGCTCACCAAACTCCGGGACTTGGAACTATGGCTACACCTTC. Its translation: CASSPNSGTWNYGYTF.

This chain links TRBV11-3 with TRBJ2-5, with 8 nucleotides matching TRBD1. The CDR3 totals 15 residues. From germline, CDR1 is SGHNT and CDR2 YENEEA. The V gene end was trimmed by 6 bases and the J gene end by 3 bases; junction bases not matched to a gene: 9. CDR3 nucleotides: TGTGCCAGCAGTACCGGACAGGGCCGGGAAGAGACCCAGTACTTC. This encodes CASSTGQGREETQYF.

This clone showed up just once. This chain links TRBV2 with TRBJ1-1; D not resolved. This CDR3 comprises 13 residues. The germline CDR1 and CDR2 sequences are SNHLY and FYNNEI. Trimming pared 5 bases from V and 2 bases from J, leaving 9 bases between. The CDR3 reads CASSKTENTEAFF. The CDR3 DNA follows: TGTGCCAGCAGTAAAACAGAAAACACTGAAGCTTTCTTT.

The V call is TRBV12-2, the J call TRBJ2-5; TRBD2 is the table's D call and was not checked against the DNA. TRBV12-2 is deemed a pseudogene. This CDR3 is 17 amino acids long. CDR3 nucleotide sequence: TGTGCAAGTCGCTTAGCGCTGAGAGGGCAGAGCCAAGAGACCCAGTACTTC. Amino acids: CASRLALRGQSQETQYF.